This note documents a single T cell receptor (beta chain) sequence. The sample belongs to a study of CD8 T cells in Susac syndrome. Germline trimming cut 6 bases from V and 6 bases from J; bases unmatched to any gene: 10. From germline, CDR1 is SNHLY and CDR2 FYNNEI. The CDR3 spans 15 residues. cDNA came from roughly 0.47 to 1 ug RNA primed by random hexamers. In TCRdb, the immunoSEQ multiplex PCR reads were re-called with MiXCR into one record per CDR3 protein. Among under 200,000 distinct CDR3 sequences, roughly nine tenths were seen once, and the ten largest hold around 0.079%. The TCR originated in a human donor with Susac syndrome. The sequenced sample was CD4+ T cells from PBMCs. The chain is built from TRBV2 and TRBJ2-7; 11 nucleotides agree with TRBD2. The CDR3, as DNA: TGTGCCAGCAGCCTGGAAACTAGCGGGAGTGCCGAGCAGTACTTC. It codes for CASSLETSGSAEQYF.